This section outlines one T cell receptor (beta chain) sequence together with its context. Its antigen remains unknown. This entry belongs to a study of T cell responses to AZD1222 COVID-19 vaccine. Broader study findings: Unmutated regions of variants are reportedly targeted by nearly half of spike-specific TCRs. Only five to seven individuals given AZD1222 were seropositive at baseline. White British people made up most donors, females outnumbered males, and clonal diversity was possibly underestimated.

Sequencing was performed with immunoSEQ multiplex PCR; in TCRdb, only in-frame clones are kept and a portion is missing. The sample records 70,000 to 95,000 clones, around 93% being singletons. CDR1 and CDR2 (germline): MDHEN, SYDVKM. The CDR3 runs to 17 residues. V gave up 5 bases and J gave up 0 bases, with 17 bases separating them. Sequencing used peripheral blood, obtained 28 days after the second AZD1222 dose. The chain couples TRBV28 to TRBJ1-5; D is possibly TRBD1 (6 bases). This TCR was sampled from an adult who received the AZD1222 COVID-19 vaccine. CDR3 residues: CASSPLGGGYSNQPQHF. The CDR3 DNA is TGTGCCAGCAGTCCACTAGGGGGGGGATATAGCAATCAGCCCCAGCATTTT.